This T cell receptor beta chain was identified in a study of human T cells and chemical hapten exposure. Study as a whole: Small differences in pooled library volume mainly drove the variation in TCR yields per sample.

Germline lookup yields CDR1 SEHNR and CDR2 FQNEAQ (reference sequence). The CDR3 extends over 14 amino acids. J was trimmed by 5 bases and V by 3 bases; bases with no gene match: 5. Time point defined: healthy volunteer bleed at 2 weeks. Total RNA extraction was carried out from unfractionated whole blood. TCRdb independently ran MiXCR on the RACE reads; one entry per CDR3 protein. The sample carries around 130,000 distinct CDR3 sequences, approximately 9.5% recorded once. The sample holds many counts of this clonotype. The sequence was collected from a male donor in good health. Some clones in this sample may be carry-over from other donors' samples. The chain employs TRBV7-9 and TRBJ2-5; 8 nucleotides agree with TRBD1. The sequencing sample was made of whole blood. The CDR3 DNA follows: TGTGCCAGCAGCTTCCCCAGGGGGCCCGAGACCCAGTACTTC. Protein sequence: CASSFPRGPETQYF.